A single sample is the source of the 25 T cell receptor beta chains below, sequenced in a study of monozygotic twins with inflammatory bowel disease (dated by TCRdb to the late 2010s). The method behind the library was 5' RACE. The instrument was an Illumina HiSeq 2500. TCRdb reprocessed the reads, reporting each CDR3 protein sequence once and no DNA. This sample's listing comprises about 160,000 distinct CDR3 sequences. Jointly, the top ten make up approximately 7.4% of the sample. Sequencing was carried out using blood. All receptors derive from a human donor with ulcerative colitis or Crohn's disease, or a healthy co-twin of an affected twin (not recorded which).

V gene TRBV6-5 combines with J gene TRBJ1-2; the TRBD1 assignment by TCRdb is unverifiable without DNA. Germline values: CDR1 MNHEY, CDR2 SVGAGI. The CDR3 has 12 amino acids. CDR3 amino acids: CASRMTGYGYTF.

The CDR3 loop is CSAISGTRRVTLAKNIQYF. The V gene is TRBV20-1, the J gene TRBJ2-4. Germline CDR1 reads DFQATT; CDR2 reads SNEGSKA (reference sequence). CDR3 length: 19 residues.

This rearrangement joins TRBV30 to TRBJ2-2. This CDR3 comprises 14 residues. Germline CDR1 and CDR2: GTSNPN and SVGIG (reference sequence). CDR3 sequence reads: CAWSSRRNTGELFF.

This chain links TRBV20-1 with TRBJ2-2; TCRdb calls TRBD1, which cannot be checked without DNA. This CDR3 is 14 amino acids long. From germline, CDR1 is DFQATT and CDR2 SNEGSKA (reference sequence). CDR3 amino acids: CSASGQGGAGELFF.

This chain joins TRBV5-1 and TRBJ2-1; the D call from TCRdb, TRBD2, cannot be confirmed without DNA. The germline gives CDR1 SGHRS, CDR2 YFSETQ. This CDR3 has 17 amino acids. The CDR3 region is CASSMGLAGGVYNEQFF.

This rearrangement joins TRBV29-1 to TRBJ2-7. Germline lookup yields CDR1 SQVTM and CDR2 ANQGSEA. The CDR3 contains 12 residues. The CDR3 sequence: CSVDDGTYEQYF.

This chain uses TRBV3-1 with TRBJ2-1; the TCRdb call, TRBD2, lacks DNA for checking. The CDR3 length is 19 residues. CDR1 and CDR2 from the germline V gene are LGHDT and YNNKEL (reference sequence). The CDR3 loop is CASSRGTSGGASSYNEQFF.

This chain links TRBV14 with TRBJ2-2; TCRdb's D call of TRBD2 is untestable without DNA. Germline CDR1 SGHDN, CDR2 FVKESK. The CDR3 extends over 13 amino acids. The CDR3 loop is CASSRTSDGELFF. The whole variable domain, remainder taken from reference TRBV14 and TRBJ2-2, is EAGVTQFPSHSVIEKGQTVTLRCDPISGHDNLYWYRRVMGKEIKFLLHFVKESKQDESGMPNNRFLAERTGGTYSTLKVQPAELEDSGVYFCASSRTSDGELFFGEGSRLTVL.

This chain joins TRBV20-1 and TRBJ2-1; TCRdb picks TRBD1, but there is no DNA to check that call. Germline V gene lookup returns CDR1 DFQATT and CDR2 SNEGSKA (reference sequence). This CDR3 is 14 amino acids long. CDR3: CSARTSPGHNEQFF.

The genes are TRBV5-1 and TRBJ2-5. The CDR3 extends over 15 amino acids. CDR1 and CDR2 from the germline V gene are SGHRS and YFSETQ. CDR3 sequence: CASSRFYAEGETQYF.

CDR3 in amino acids: CASSWTGEQPQHF. This rearrangement joins TRBV2 to TRBJ1-5; TCRdb designates TRBD1, a call that cannot be tested without DNA. The CDR3 is 13 residues long. Germline-derived CDR1 and CDR2 are SNHLY and FYNNEI.

The chain recombines TRBV12-3 or TRBV12-4 with TRBJ2-5; TCRdb designates TRBD1, a call that cannot be tested without DNA. There are 14 residues in the CDR3. The CDR3 here is CASSFMAGQETQYF.

The chain links TRBV6-1 to TRBJ2-2; TCRdb outputs TRBD2, but without DNA this stays unchecked. Per the germline V gene, CDR1 is MNHNS and CDR2 is SASEGT. The CDR3 is 16 amino acids. CDR3 protein: CASGTLRGKNTGELFF.

This chain links TRBV12-3 or TRBV12-4 with TRBJ2-4; without DNA, the TCRdb call of TRBD2 cannot be checked. This CDR3 comprises 11 residues. The CDR3 region is CASSLRGPLYF.

The J gene is TRBJ2-7, the V gene TRBV7-2. This CDR3 is 14 amino acids long. Per the germline V gene, CDR1 is SGHTA and CDR2 is FQGNSA. CDR3 sequence: CASSFSSRAYEQYF.

The V and J genes are TRBV28 and TRBJ2-1. Germline loops: CDR1 MDHEN, CDR2 SYDVKM. CDR3 length: 16 amino acids. CDR3 sequence: CASRRFQGSSYNEQFF.

The rearrangement links TRBV5-6 to TRBJ1-1. The CDR3 runs 15 residues. Germline CDR1 and CDR2: SGHDT and YYEEEE. CDR3 residues: CASSLRAPLSTEAFF.

The chain has TRBV5-1 and TRBJ2-1; the TCRdb call, TRBD1, lacks DNA for checking. This CDR3 has 15 amino acids. Germline CDR1 is SGHRS and CDR2 is YFSETQ. The chain's CDR3 is CASSLGVGVVNEQFF.

The rearrangement joins TRBV3-1 to TRBJ2-2; there is no DNA to check the TCRdb D call of TRBD1. There are 15 residues in the CDR3. The V gene's germline CDR1 is LGHDT and CDR2 YNNKEL (reference sequence). The CDR3 sequence is CASSRGRGNTGELFF.

The chain recombines TRBV5-1 with TRBJ1-2; checking the TCRdb D call of TRBD1 is not possible without DNA. From germline, CDR1 is SGHRS and CDR2 YFSETQ. The CDR3 contains 14 residues. This CDR3 reads CASSQPGQGYGYTF.

CDR3 loop: CASSLGTFIQPQHF. V usage is TRBV7-2 and J usage is TRBJ1-5; TCRdb's D gene call, TRBD1, goes unchecked for lack of DNA. Germline V CDR1 and CDR2: SGHTA, FQGNSA. This CDR3 has 14 amino acids.

This rearrangement joins TRBV20-1 to TRBJ2-3; without DNA, the TCRdb call of TRBD2 cannot be checked. The germline CDR1 and CDR2 sequences are DFQATT and SNEGSKA (reference sequence). This CDR3 contains 13 residues. The CDR3 here is CSALREDTDTQYF.

The chain combines TRBV27 with TRBJ2-7; no DNA is available, so the TRBD1 call from TCRdb remains unchecked. The CDR3 loop spans 15 amino acids. Looked up from germline, CDR1 is MNHEY and CDR2 is SMNVEV (reference sequence). Here the CDR3 reads CASSLQVQGPREQYF.

The chain combines TRBV2 with TRBJ2-2; without DNA, the TCRdb call of TRBD2 cannot be checked. The CDR3 is 16 residues long. Germline V lookup: CDR1 SNHLY, CDR2 FYNNEI. The CDR3 loop reads CAISVEDSDVTGELFF.

The chain links TRBV5-1 to TRBJ1-1. The CDR3 runs to 15 residues. CDR1 and CDR2 from the germline V gene are SGHRS and YFSETQ. CDR3 residues: CASSLVGGPNTEAFF.